The 10 T cell receptor beta chains in this list originate from one sample, sequenced in a study of human T cells and chemical hapten exposure. TCRdb independently ran MiXCR on the RACE reads; one entry per CDR3 protein. The table lists 75,000 to 95,000 distinct CDR3 sequences, about 10% of them singletons. Time point indicated: patch test 1, 2 weeks after DPC sensitization. Treatment: therapeutic diphenylcyclopropenone sensitization with weekly scalp DPC. The sequencing used whole blood, collected in connection with sensitization to the hapten diphenylcyclopropenone (DPC). The receptors originated from a woman in her sixties or seventies with alopecia areata. Some clones in this sample may be carry-over from other donors' samples.

This clonotype was observed many times. This CDR3 is CASSQDQGLAGRPQFF. CDR3 in DNA: TGTGCCAGCAGCCAAGACCAGGGACTAGCGGGGCGACCGCAGTTCTTC. The chain combines TRBV3-1 with TRBJ2-1; 13 nucleotides match TRBD2. Looked up from germline, CDR1 is LGHDT and CDR2 is YNNKEL (reference sequence). The CDR3 has 16 residues. V lost 0 bases, J lost 12 bases, and 8 bases stayed unmatched.

Ten or more counts support this clonotype. The gene calls are TRBV7-3 and TRBJ1-2, with unresolved D. The CDR3 runs 15 residues. V lost 1 base, J lost 1 base, and 10 bases lay in between. The germline gives CDR1 SGHTA, CDR2 FQGTGA. This chain's CDR3 is CASSLIREINYGYTF. The CDR3 coding sequence is TGTGCCAGCAGCTTAATTCGCGAGATTAACTATGGCTACACCTTC.

Worth noting for this clonotype: Mismatch with germline at one junction end may stem from a read error. Here the CDR3 reads CASSLTGNGETQYF. CDR3 DNA: TGTGCTAGCAGCTTGACAGGGAACGGAGAGACCCAGTACTTC. The rearrangement uses TRBV7-7 and TRBJ2-5, with 7 bases lining up with TRBD1. Germline V gene data show CDR1 as SSHAT and CDR2 as FNYEAQ (reference sequence). The CDR3 sequence is 14 residues long.

This chain joins TRBV9 and TRBJ2-4; possible D gene TRBD2, 5 bases. The CDR3 sequence is 15 residues long. The V and J ends lost 4 bases and 5 bases respectively, with 16 bases between them. Germline CDR1 SGDLS, CDR2 YYNGEE. The CDR3 bases are TGTGCCAGCAGCCCGAGAGGTCTCGGGGAAAACATTCAGTACTTC. As protein: CASSPRGLGENIQYF.

The chain recombines TRBV5-1 with TRBJ1-4, with TRBD1 matching 7 bases. V dropped 4 bases and J dropped 1; count of bases not matched to a gene: 4. Germline V lookup: CDR1 SGHRS, CDR2 YFSETQ. The CDR3 loop spans 15 amino acids. For the CDR3, the DNA is TGCGCCAGCAGCCGACGGACAGGAACTAATGAAAAACTGTTTTTT. Its translation: CASSRRTGTNEKLFF.

The rearrangement joins TRBV5-1 to TRBJ2-7; TRBD1 matches 8 bases. Germline CDR1 is SGHRS and CDR2 is YFSETQ. V lost 5 bases and J lost 3; bases outside the gene matches: 4. The CDR3 length is 13 residues. The CDR3: CASRTGTGYEQYF. The CDR3 DNA is TGCGCCAGCAGAACGGGGACAGGCTACGAGCAGTACTTC.

This clonotype was recorded a few times. The rearrangement joins TRBV18 to TRBJ1-1; the D is unclear. Trimming removed 6 bases from V and 4 bases from J, with 9 bases in between. CDR1 KGHSH and CDR2 LQKENI come from the germline V gene. The CDR3 runs to 12 residues. In DNA form, the CDR3 reads TGTGCCAGCTCGCCTTACGTCACTGAAGCTTTCTTT. Translated: CASSPYVTEAFF.

CDR3 in amino acids: CASGTSGLSTDTQYF. CDR3 DNA: TGCGCCAGCGGTACTAGCGGGCTAAGCACAGATACGCAGTATTTT. V usage is TRBV5-1 and J usage is TRBJ2-3; 9 nucleotides line up with TRBD2. The CDR3 is 15 residues long. Germline trimming cut 7 bases from V and 0 bases from J; bases unmatched to any gene: 6. In germline, CDR1 is SGHRS, CDR2 YFSETQ.

This clonotype was counted ten times or more. The chain employs TRBV10-1 and TRBJ1-2; the D is unclear. Per the germline V gene, CDR1 is WNHNN and CDR2 is SYGVQD (reference sequence). The CDR3 has 11 residues. Trimming removed 3 bases at V and 9 bases at J, with 8 bases between. CDR3 protein: CASSDGVRYTF. CDR3 nucleotide sequence: TGCGCCAGCAGTGATGGGGTTCGCTACACCTTC.

The rearrangement uses TRBV20-1 and TRBJ1-5, with TRBD1 matching 8 bases. Trimming took 3 bases from V and 6 from J; bases not matched to a gene: 13. Germline V CDR1 and CDR2: DFQATT, SNEGSKA (reference sequence). The CDR3 has 16 residues. The CDR3 protein is CSASYLRQGITQPQHF. The CDR3 coding sequence is TGCAGTGCTAGCTACCTTCGACAGGGGATAACTCAGCCCCAGCATTTT.